Listed below are T cell receptor beta chains from one sample, sequenced in a study of T cells after yellow fever vaccination. Each CDR3 protein gets one entry after TCRdb re-called the 5' RACE reads with MiXCR. The data hold more than 20,000 distinct CDR3 sequences, with around 5.5% observed a single time. The sequencing here drew on PBMCs, either bulk or a sorted T-cell subset (CD4+, CD8+, memory, or dextramer-sorted; not recorded which), taken 15 days after the yellow fever booster vaccination. The origin of the receptors is a man aged 25-45 years who received the YFV17D yellow fever vaccine. Both conserved end residues are part of each CDR3. The D gene is left open where the match is weak. Only part of the rows carry a size: once, few, many, or a class if the clone is expanded.

TRBJ1-1,many,TRBV7-8,TRBD1,TGTGCCAGCAGCATCAGACAGGGGGGGGTGAACACTGAAGCTTTCTTT,CASSIRQGGVNTEAFF
TRBJ2-7,many,TRBV25-1,-,TGTGCCAGCAGTGAGCCGTCCTACGAGCAGTACTTC,CASSEPSYEQYF
TRBJ2-7,medium-sized,TRBV19,-,TGTGCCAGTAGTACCGGACAGACCTACGAGCAGTACTTC,CASSTGQTYEQYF
TRBJ2-3,many,TRBV7-2,-,TGTGCCAGCAGCACAGACTTAGGCACAGATACGCAGTATTTT,CASSTDLGTDTQYF
TRBJ2-7,many,TRBV7-9,TRBD2,TGTGCCAGCAGCTTAGCGACTAGCGGGAGAGAGACCTACGAGCAGTACTTC,CASSLATSGRETYEQYF
TRBJ2-3,many,TRBV20-1,TRBD1,TGCAGTGCTACCGGGACAGGGGGAACAGATACGCAGTATTTT,CSATGTGGTDTQYF
TRBJ2-3,many,TRBV7-2,TRBD2,TGTGCCAGCAGCACAAGCGGGACCTCTAGCACAGATACGCAGTATTTT,CASSTSGTSSTDTQYF
TRBJ2-7,medium-sized,TRBV10-2,-,TGCGCCAGCAGCAGGGACAAGCCCTACGAGCAGTACTTC,CASSRDKPYEQYF
TRBJ2-5,many,TRBV7-2,-,TGTGCCAGCAGTAGGGGTATCCAAGAGACCCAGTACTTC,CASSRGIQETQYF
TRBJ2-3,-,TRBV18,-,TGTGCCAGCTCCCCACCTCGGACCTTACAAAATACGCAGTGTTTT,CASSPPRTLQNTQCF
TRBJ2-5,many,TRBV20-1,-,TGCAGTGCTCTCGGCGGGAACCAAGAGACCCAGTACTTC,CSALGGNQETQYF
TRBJ2-3,many,TRBV6-5,TRBD2,TGTGCCAGCAGTTACCGGATGAGCGGGGGGAGCACAGATACGCAGTATTTT,CASSYRMSGGSTDTQYF
TRBJ2-7,many,TRBV29-1,-,TGCAGCGTAGAGGGTTTGGGGGCCTACGAGCAGTACTTC,CSVEGLGAYEQYF
TRBJ1-6,-,TRBV25-1,TRBD1,TGTGCCAGCAGTGAATCCCGGGACAGGCAAGGCTCCTATAATTCACCCCTCCACTTT,CASSESRDRQGSYNSPLHF
TRBJ2-7,many,TRBV24-1,-,TGTGCCACCAGTGACGCATCGAAGGCTTCGAGCTCCTACGAGCAGTACTTC,CATSDASKASSSYEQYF
TRBJ1-5,many,TRBV20-1,-,TGCAGCGCTAACCACGGACAGCGCCTTGGGTCCCAGCATTTT,CSANHGQRLGSQHF
TRBJ2-5,many,TRBV12-3/TRBV12-4,TRBD2,TGTGCCAGCAGTGCATCTAGCGGGAGTGAGACCCAGTACTTC,CASSASSGSETQYF
TRBJ1-2,many,TRBV20-1,-,TGCAGTGCTAAGGGAGGGACACCAGCGGCCGGTCGCTATGGCTACACCTTC,CSAKGGTPAAGRYGYTF
TRBJ2-2,many,TRBV7-3,-,TGTGCCAGCAGCTTACAAGGGGGGAACACCGGGGAGCTGTTTTTT,CASSLQGGNTGELFF
TRBJ2-3,-,TRBV7-3,TRBD2,TGTGCCAGCAGCTTAACGGGGACTAGCTCGGATACGCAGTATTTT,CASSLTGTSSDTQYF
TRBJ1-6,many,TRBV4-3,-,TGCGCCAGCAGCCACGACGGACGATATAATTCACCCCTCCACTTT,CASSHDGRYNSPLHF
TRBJ2-3,many,TRBV20-1,TRBD1,TGCAGTGCTTCGACAGGGGGCGCGACCATGTTAACGGGAGTGGATACGCAGTATTTT,CSASTGGATMLTGVDTQYF